This T cell receptor beta chain stems from a study of cytomegalovirus exposure and HLA in healthy donors. Findings and caveats of the study: The only immune exposure information that was available was CMV serostatus.

A word on this clone: Its antigen remains unknown.

Germline V gives CDR1 SGHRS, CDR2 YFSETQ. There are 17 residues in the CDR3. Deletions cut 5 bases from V and 0 bases from J, with 19 bases between. Vbeta (60) and Jbeta (13) primers were used in the PCR. Here immunoSEQ multiplex PCR was the method, and the copy in TCRdb shows in-frame clones only, minus some. The table includes some 89,000 clones, approximately 81% detected once. The TCR comes from a woman in her thirties or forties in good health and CMV-seropositive. The sample was PBMCs. V and J are TRBV5-1 and TRBJ2-3, with a tentative D call TRBD1 (6 bases). CDR3 amino acids: CASSGQGRGSSTDTQYF. The CDR3 DNA reads as TGCGCCAGCAGTGGGCAGGGGAGAGGGTCTAGCACAGATACGCAGTATTTT.